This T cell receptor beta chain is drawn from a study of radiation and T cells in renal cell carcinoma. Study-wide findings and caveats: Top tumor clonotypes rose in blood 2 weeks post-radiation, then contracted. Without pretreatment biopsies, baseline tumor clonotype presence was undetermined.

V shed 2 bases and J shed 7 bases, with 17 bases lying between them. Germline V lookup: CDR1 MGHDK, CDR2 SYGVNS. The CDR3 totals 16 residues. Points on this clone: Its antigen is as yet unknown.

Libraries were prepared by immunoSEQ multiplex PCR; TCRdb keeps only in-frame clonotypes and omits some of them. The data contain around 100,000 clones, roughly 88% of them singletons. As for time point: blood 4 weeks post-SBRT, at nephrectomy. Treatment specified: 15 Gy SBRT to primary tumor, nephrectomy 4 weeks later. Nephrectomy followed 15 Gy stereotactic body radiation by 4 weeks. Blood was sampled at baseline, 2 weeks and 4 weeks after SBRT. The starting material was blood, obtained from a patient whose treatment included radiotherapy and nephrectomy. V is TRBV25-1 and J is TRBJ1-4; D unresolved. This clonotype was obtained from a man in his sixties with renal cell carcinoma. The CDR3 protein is CASSERQGRIGEKLFF. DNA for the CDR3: TGTGCCAGCAGTGAACGGCAAGGTCGAATAGGTGAAAAACTGTTTTTT.